This TCR beta chain stems from a study of blood T cells in healthy people across ages. The study, taken as a whole, reports: Researchers said unsorted PBMCs prevented a conclusive naive versus antigen-experienced comparison. In long-lived donors, naive CD4+ cell counts and diversity exceeded those of aged donors.

This clonotype was seen more than once but under ten times. Its target is not known. The CDR3 consists of 15 residues. Per germline, CDR1 SNHLY and CDR2 FYNNEI. V lost 3 bases, J lost 5 bases, and 8 bases stayed unmatched. Through a sample-barcoded 5' primer and a J-beta primer mix, a second PCR was run for roughly 7 to 12 cycles. Each of the cDNA molecules was tagged by a template-switch adaptor with 12 random nucleotides. Each CDR3 protein gets one entry after TCRdb re-called the 5' RACE reads with MiXCR. Counted here are fewer than 700,000 distinct CDR3 sequences, around 38% occurring once; the ten biggest clones make up 25% to 30%.

Sequencing input: blood. The chain joins TRBV2 to TRBJ2-5; TRBD2 matches at 8 bases. This receptor was identified in an elderly man in good health. This chain's CDR3 is CASSEIGGVGETQYF. CDR3 nucleotides: TGTGCCAGCAGTGAGATCGGGGGGGTCGGTGAGACCCAGTACTTC.